This TCR beta chain was recovered during a study of post-analysis software for immune sequencing data. Study results and limitations: Multiple sclerosis was associated with a significant reduction in normalized Chao1 diversity relative to controls. Samples made in the same batch grouped tightly together by F measure.

This clonotype was found a few times. The antigen remains undetermined. TCR beta cDNA libraries included unique molecular identifiers. TCRdb processed the PCR reads anew with MiXCR; each CDR3 protein has one entry. Altogether some 690,000 distinct CDR3 sequences are present, around 60% being singletons, with the ten largest covering approximately 11%. This sequence originates from a girl aged 2-9 years with multiple sclerosis. Material: blood.

Written as DNA, the CDR3 is TGTGCCACCCTACGGGCTAGCGGACCCCTGTCGTCCGGTGAGCAGTTCTTC. Translated, it gives CATLRASGPLSSGEQFF. The gene calls are TRBV2 and TRBJ2-1; TRBD2 matches 7 bases. The ends lost 10 bases at V and 9 bases at J; junction bases unmatched: 24. Germline CDR1 SNHLY, CDR2 FYNNEI. The CDR3 sequence is 17 residues long.